This passage covers 31 T cell receptor beta chains from one sample sequenced in a study of post-analysis software for immune sequencing data (dated by TCRdb to the mid-2010s). Findings and caveats that apply to the study as a whole: Patients showed significantly higher frequencies than controls for a handful of TRBV segments, among them TRBV5-6, TRBV5-1 and TRBV20-1.

The library was produced with PCR. Sequencing used an Illumina HiSeq 2500. Unique molecular identifiers were incorporated into TCR beta cDNA libraries to reduce PCR and sequencing biases. TCRdb reworked the public reads: Q25 trimming with fastp, MiXCR clone assembly, productive beta chains retained. Here each entry gathers all rows of one CDR3 protein and keeps the most common genes and DNA. Recorded for this sample are hundreds of thousands of distinct CDR3 sequences; about 60% of them occurred a single time. Over 9% of the sample comes from the top ten. Their antigens are not known. The sequenced sample was blood. These receptors all come from a girl under 10 years old with multiple sclerosis.

This rearrangement joins TRBV29-1 to TRBJ1-2, with a tentative D call TRBD1 (5 bases). CDR1 and CDR2 from the germline V gene are SQVTM and ANQGSEA. The CDR3 is 12 amino acids. The V and J ends lost 5 bases and 13 bases respectively, with 20 bases between them. CDR3 coding DNA: TGCAGCGTTCCGGACGGTTCGGAGGGGTCCACCTTC. Protein product: CSVPDGSEGSTF.

In its sample, this clonotype was seen a few times. V gene TRBV6-2 or TRBV6-3 combines with J gene TRBJ2-5; 8 nucleotides match TRBD2. This CDR3 has 17 amino acids. V dropped 0 bases and J dropped 2; count of bases not matched to a gene: 8. Germline V gene sequence: CDR1 MNHEY, CDR2 SVGEGT. CDR3 protein: CASSYSPGLDRQETQYF. For the CDR3, the DNA is TGTGCCAGCAGTTACTCGCCGGGACTAGACCGTCAAGAGACCCAGTACTTC.

There are a few counts of this clonotype. CDR3 sequence: CASSLTSFGNEQFF. The CDR3 region has the DNA TGCGCCAGCAGCTTGACTAGCTTTGGGAATGAGCAGTTCTTC. The rearrangement links TRBV5-1 to TRBJ2-1; D may be TRBD2 (6 bases). CDR1 and CDR2 from the germline V gene are SGHRS and YFSETQ. This CDR3 has 14 amino acids. The V end was cut by 1 base, the J end by 7 bases, with 12 bases between.

This chain connects TRBV7-9 to TRBJ1-5, with unresolved D. V dropped 11 bases and J dropped 3 bases, with 17 bases sitting between them. Germline V gene lookup returns CDR1 SEHNR and CDR2 FQNEAQ (reference sequence). The CDR3 length is 14 residues. The CDR3 is CAAQEAGFNQPQHF. CDR3 bases: TGTGCCGCTCAGGAAGCGGGATTCAATCAGCCCCAGCATTTT.

The V call is TRBV20-1, the J call TRBJ2-1, with D tentatively TRBD1 (6 bases). CDR3 length: 15 residues. Trimming stripped 3 bases from V and 8 bases from J, with 20 bases between. Germline loops: CDR1 DFQATT, CDR2 SNEGSKA (reference sequence). The CDR3 sequence is CSARIQQGPSDEQFF. CDR3 coding DNA: TGCAGTGCTAGGATACAACAGGGCCCTTCGGATGAGCAGTTCTTC.

The CDR3: CSGRRGGAGNEQFF. The DNA of the CDR3 is TGCAGCGGTCGTCGAGGGGGCGCAGGAAATGAGCAGTTCTTC. The chain couples TRBV29-1 to TRBJ2-1, with 7 positions matching TRBD1. CDR1 SQVTM and CDR2 ANQGSEA come from the germline V gene. V shed 7 bases and J 7 bases; nucleotides not matched to a gene: 13. The CDR3 spans 14 residues.

The chain uses TRBV6-5 and TRBJ2-1; D might be TRBD1 or TRBD2, each matching 5 bases. V was pared by 0 bases and J by 0 bases, with 9 bases between. CDR1 MNHEY and CDR2 SVGAGI come from the germline V gene. The CDR3 has 16 residues. CDR3 DNA sequence: TGTGCCAGCAGTTACTCGAGGGGTAGCTCCTACAATGAGCAGTTCTTC. Protein product: CASSYSRGSSYNEQFF.

V gene TRBV7-2 combines with J gene TRBJ1-2; 8 bases map to TRBD1. Trimming at V came to 1 base and at J to 8 bases, leaving 9 bases not matched to a gene. The CDR3 is made up of 15 amino acids. The germline V gene encodes CDR1 SGHTA and CDR2 FQGNSA. For the CDR3, the DNA is TGTGCCAGCAGCTTAGTTCAGGGGGCAGGGGGCGGCTACACCTTC. This translates into CASSLVQGAGGGYTF.

The chain employs TRBV5-5 and TRBJ2-1; no clear D. Germline lookup yields CDR1 SGHKS and CDR2 YYEKEE (reference sequence). CDR3 length: 12 residues. Trimming removed 0 bases at V and 8 bases at J, with 6 bases between. CDR3 nucleotide sequence: TGTGCCAGCAGCTTGGACATGCATGAGCAGTTCTTC. Residues: CASSLDMHEQFF.

This clonotype was counted a single time. This chain connects TRBV5-5 to TRBJ2-5, with D possibly matching TRBD1 (5 bases). This CDR3 has 16 residues. V dropped 5 bases and J dropped 0 bases, with 17 bases sitting between them. CDR1 SGHKS and CDR2 YYEKEE come from the germline V gene (reference sequence). CDR3: CASSRVAGHNQETQYF. CDR3 bases: TGTGCCAGCAGTAGGGTGGCAGGGCACAACCAAGAGACCCAGTACTTC.

The chain couples TRBV27 to TRBJ2-1; tentatively, D is TRBD2 (6 bases). Germline V CDR1 and CDR2: MNHEY, SMNVEV (reference sequence). The CDR3 extends over 13 amino acids. V was clipped by 0 bases and J by 6 bases, with 6 bases between them. CDR3 loop: CASSLSTSNEQFF. CDR3 nucleotides: TGTGCCAGCAGTTTATCGACTAGCAATGAGCAGTTCTTC.

This rearrangement joins TRBV29-1 to TRBJ1-2; D is uncertain. Germline values: CDR1 SQVTM, CDR2 ANQGSEA. There are 11 residues in the CDR3. Between the trimmed V and J ends, which lost 5 bases and 8 bases, there was a span of 12 bases. CDR3: CSVRTPKGYTF. The CDR3 nucleotides read TGCAGCGTTCGGACCCCAAAGGGCTACACCTTC. Full variable domain (rest looked up from reference TRBV29-1 and TRBJ1-2): SAVISQKPSRDICQRGTSLTIQCQVDSQVTMMFWYRQQPGQSLTLIATANQGSEATYESGFVIDKFPISRPNLTFSTLTVSNMSPEDSSIYLCSVRTPKGYTFGSGTRLTVV.

This clonotype was observed a few times. The junction does not match germline at one end; this may be a read error. This chain links TRBV7-3 with TRBJ2-6; 8 nucleotides match TRBD2. CDR3 length: 14 residues. Per the germline V gene, CDR1 is SGHTA and CDR2 is FQGTGA. The CDR3 protein is CASSLSGGGNVLTF. The CDR3 coding sequence is TGTGCCAGCAGCTTATCCGGGGGGGGCAACGTCCTGACTTTC. Looking up the rest from reference TRBV7-3 and TRBJ2-6 gives the full variable domain: GAGVSQTPSNKVTEKGKYVELRCDPISGHTALYWYRQSLGQGPEFLIYFQGTGAADDSGLPNDRFFAVRPEGSVSTLKIQRTERGDSAVYLCASSLSGGGNVLTFGAGSRLTVL.

This clonotype was counted a few times. V gene TRBV12-3 or TRBV12-4 combines with J gene TRBJ2-5, with D perhaps matching TRBD1 (5 bases). V was clipped by 2 bases and J by 2 bases, with 9 bases between them. The length of the CDR3 is 14 residues. The CDR3 is CASSLQAGQETQYF. DNA of the CDR3: TGTGCCAGCAGTTTACAGGCAGGGCAAGAGACCCAGTACTTC.

This chain joins TRBV5-1 and TRBJ1-1; D is unresolved. Germline V gene sequence: CDR1 SGHRS, CDR2 YFSETQ. The CDR3 runs 14 residues. Trimming shortened V by 0 bases and J by 1 base, and 7 bases separated the two germline ends. The DNA of the CDR3 is TGCGCCAGCAGCTTGGTACCTTCGAACACTGAAGCTTTCTTT. Its protein product is CASSLVPSNTEAFF.

The gene calls are TRBV7-2 and TRBJ2-3, with D unresolved. The CDR3 is made up of 13 amino acids. Germline CDR1 is SGHTA and CDR2 is FQGNSA. Trimming left V 9 bases short and J 3 bases short, with 13 bases between. The CDR3 loop is CASGPAATDTQYF. In DNA form, the CDR3 reads TGTGCCAGTGGGCCGGCCGCGACAGATACGCAGTATTTT.

The V call is TRBV20-1, the J call TRBJ2-1; 15 bases match TRBD2. V shed 3 bases, J shed 3 bases, and the junction held 9 bases outside the gene matches. The germline V gene has CDR1 DFQATT and CDR2 SNEGSKA (reference sequence). CDR3 length equals 18 residues. CDR3 nucleotide sequence: TGCAGTGCTAGGCCGACCGGGACTAGCGGGAGGAACTACAATGAGCAGTTCTTC. Translation gives CSARPTGTSGRNYNEQFF.

The chain combines TRBV10-3 with TRBJ2-3; D is undetermined. Per germline, CDR1 ENHRY and CDR2 SYGVKD. The CDR3 has 13 amino acids. V dropped 5 bases and J dropped 0 bases, with 6 bases sitting between them. Here the CDR3 DNA reads TGTGCCATCAGTACAACTAGCACAGATACGCAGTATTTT. Encoded protein: CAISTTSTDTQYF.

This clonotype occurred many times. V and J are TRBV29-1 and TRBJ2-4; D gene unclear. Germline V lookup: CDR1 SQVTM, CDR2 ANQGSEA. V was shortened by 2 bases and J by 5 bases, with 4 bases between the two germline ends. The CDR3 is 11 residues long. CDR3 amino acids: CSVETENIQYF. The DNA of the CDR3 is TGCAGCGTTGAAACAGAAAACATTCAGTACTTC.

V and J are TRBV7-9 and TRBJ2-3; 9 bases agree with TRBD2. This CDR3 contains 16 residues. J was trimmed by 5 bases and V by 3 bases; bases with no gene match: 9. Germline CDR1 is SEHNR and CDR2 is FQNEAQ (reference sequence). CDR3 sequence (DNA): TGTGCCAGCAGCTTTAGCGGGGGCGGAGGGGGAGATACGCAGTATTTT. It specifies CASSFSGGGGGDTQYF.

This clonotype has more than one count but fewer than ten. This rearrangement joins TRBV20-1 to TRBJ2-1; 14 bases fit TRBD2. This CDR3 region has 14 residues. Germline-derived CDR1 and CDR2 are DFQATT and SNEGSKA (reference sequence). Trimming cost V 3 bases and J 5 bases; bases outside gene matches: 0. Here the CDR3 reads CSARGLAGDNEQFF. Here the CDR3 DNA reads TGCAGTGCTAGGGGACTAGCGGGGGACAATGAGCAGTTCTTC.

The J gene is TRBJ2-5, the V gene TRBV7-9, with unresolved D. The V and J ends lost 5 bases and 7 bases respectively, with 11 bases between them. The CDR3 sequence is 12 residues long. Germline V gene sequence: CDR1 SEHNR, CDR2 FQNEAQ (reference sequence). In DNA, the CDR3 is TGTGCCAGCAGCCCGGAATTTCGGACCCAGTACTTC. This translates into CASSPEFRTQYF.

Details on this clonotype: The germline gene is not matched at one end of the junction; a read error may be the cause. The chain couples TRBV7-8 to TRBJ2-1, with D possibly being TRBD1 (6 bases). Germline-derived CDR1 and CDR2 are SGHVS and FQNEAQ. The CDR3 length is 16 residues. This chain's CDR3 is CASSSRYRDPYNERFF. CDR3 nucleotide sequence: TGTGCCAGCAGCTCCAGATACAGGGATCCCTACAATGAGCGGTTCTTC.

The gene calls are TRBV20-1 and TRBJ2-1; 8 nucleotides line up with TRBD2. The V gene end was trimmed by 6 bases and the J gene end by 1 base; junction bases not matched to a gene: 8. The CDR3 has 15 amino acids. CDR1 DFQATT and CDR2 SNEGSKA come from the germline V gene (reference sequence). The CDR3 loop is CSAGKAGESYNEQFF. The CDR3 DNA reads as TGCAGTGCGGGCAAAGCGGGAGAGTCCTACAATGAGCAGTTCTTC.

This clonotype was seen a few times. This chain links TRBV5-1 with TRBJ2-3; 7 nucleotides align to TRBD1. From germline, CDR1 is SGHRS and CDR2 YFSETQ. The V and J ends lost 4 bases and 5 bases, in that order; junction bases with no gene match: 7. This CDR3 contains 14 residues. CDR3 nucleotides: TGCGCCAGCAGCCCTAGGGGGCAGTTAGATACGCAGTATTTT. This gives the protein CASSPRGQLDTQYF. The entire variable domain, with the rest obtained from reference TRBV5-1 and TRBJ2-3, is as follows: KAGVTQTPRYLIKTRGQQVTLSCSPISGHRSVSWYQQTPGQGLQFLFEYFSETQRNKGNFPGRFSGRQFSNSRSEMNVSTLELGDSALYLCASSPRGQLDTQYFGPGTRLTVL.

The V call is TRBV12-3 or TRBV12-4, the J call TRBJ2-7; TRBD2 agrees at 9 bases. With the DNA end fitting TRBJ2-4 better, the J assignment may be wrong. The CDR3 runs 14 residues. CDR3 sequence (DNA): TGTGCCAGCTCCCCCGCTAGCGGGGAAAACATTCAGTACTTC. Residues: CASSPASGENIQYF.

This sequence joins TRBV9 and TRBJ2-7, with 8 bases lining up with TRBD1. The CDR3 runs 15 residues. V dropped 4 bases and J dropped 3; count of bases not matched to a gene: 9. Germline lookup yields CDR1 SGDLS and CDR2 YYNGEE. Written as DNA, the CDR3 is TGTGCCAGCAGCCCTTTTGACAGGGGAGACTACGAGCAGTACTTC. This gives the protein CASSPFDRGDYEQYF.

This clonotype was seen more than once but under ten times. The chain has TRBV20-1 and TRBJ2-5, with D perhaps matching TRBD1 or TRBD2 (5 bases each). CDR1 is DFQATT and CDR2 is SNEGSKA in the germline V gene (reference sequence). The CDR3 runs to 14 residues. V was trimmed by 3 bases and J by 3 bases, leaving 14 bases between them. CDR3 nucleotides: TGCAGTGCTAGGAAAACCGGGACGAAAGAGACCCAGTACTTC. Its translation is CSARKTGTKETQYF.

The chain combines TRBV27 with TRBJ2-7; the match to TRBD2 covers 7 bases. The germline gives CDR1 MNHEY, CDR2 SMNVEV (reference sequence). With 0 bases clipped from V and 0 bases from J, the junction kept 11 bases outside the gene matches. CDR3 length equals 18 residues. CDR3 protein: CASSLSRDRLAASYEQYF. CDR3 bases: TGTGCCAGCAGTTTATCGAGGGATAGGCTAGCGGCCTCCTACGAGCAGTACTTC.

The chain couples TRBV12-3 or TRBV12-4 to TRBJ2-1; D remains ambiguous. The CDR3 loop spans 13 amino acids. The V gene lost 6 bases and the J gene lost 10 bases, with 16 bases spanning the gap. CDR3 DNA sequence: TGTGCCAGCAGCCGATTCGGGTGTGAAGAGCAGTTCTTC. It encodes CASSRFGCEEQFF.

CDR3: CASSLSPWAGGETQYF. Written as DNA, the CDR3 is TGTGCCAGCAGTTTATCCCCATGGGCGGGAGGTGAGACCCAGTACTTC. This sequence joins TRBV27 and TRBJ2-5; 8 bases align to TRBD2. Germline-derived CDR1 and CDR2 are MNHEY and SMNVEV (reference sequence). This CDR3 is built from 16 residues. Trimming took 0 bases from V and 5 from J; bases not matched to a gene: 8.